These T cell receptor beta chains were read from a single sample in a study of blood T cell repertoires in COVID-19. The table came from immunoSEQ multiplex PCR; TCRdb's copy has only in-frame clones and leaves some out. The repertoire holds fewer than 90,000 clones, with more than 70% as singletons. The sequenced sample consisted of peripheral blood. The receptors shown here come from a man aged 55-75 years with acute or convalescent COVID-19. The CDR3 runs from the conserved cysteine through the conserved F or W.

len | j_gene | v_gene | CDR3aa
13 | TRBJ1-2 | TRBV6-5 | CASLDRAAYGYTF
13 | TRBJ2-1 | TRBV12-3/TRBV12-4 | CASSPNRDNEQFF
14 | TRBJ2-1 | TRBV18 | CASSPPSGTGEQFF
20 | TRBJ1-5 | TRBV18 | CASSQNPIGQGTISNQPQHF
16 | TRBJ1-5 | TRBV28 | CASSLWVGGGNQPQHF
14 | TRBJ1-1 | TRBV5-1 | CASSLETTNTEAFF
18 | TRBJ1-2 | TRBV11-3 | CASSLEVRWQVRLTGYTF
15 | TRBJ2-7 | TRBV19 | CASSTAGQGPYEQYF
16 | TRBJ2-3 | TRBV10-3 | CAISNPRSGRTDTQYF
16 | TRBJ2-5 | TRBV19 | CASSIPGGAGQETQYF
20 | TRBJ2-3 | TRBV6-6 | CASSLTPGTGGLPSTDTQYF
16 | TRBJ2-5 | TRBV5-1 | CASTPRVGTNQETQYF
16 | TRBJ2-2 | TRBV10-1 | CASSGLAGGDTGELFF
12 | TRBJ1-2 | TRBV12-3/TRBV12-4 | CRKGAGYYGYTF
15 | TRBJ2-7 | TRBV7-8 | CASSSGLPSSYEQYF
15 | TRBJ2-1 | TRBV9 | CASSGGGVLASEQFF
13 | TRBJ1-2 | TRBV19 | CASSTGTKGGYTF
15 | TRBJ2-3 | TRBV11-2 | CASSLNPGGQDTQYF